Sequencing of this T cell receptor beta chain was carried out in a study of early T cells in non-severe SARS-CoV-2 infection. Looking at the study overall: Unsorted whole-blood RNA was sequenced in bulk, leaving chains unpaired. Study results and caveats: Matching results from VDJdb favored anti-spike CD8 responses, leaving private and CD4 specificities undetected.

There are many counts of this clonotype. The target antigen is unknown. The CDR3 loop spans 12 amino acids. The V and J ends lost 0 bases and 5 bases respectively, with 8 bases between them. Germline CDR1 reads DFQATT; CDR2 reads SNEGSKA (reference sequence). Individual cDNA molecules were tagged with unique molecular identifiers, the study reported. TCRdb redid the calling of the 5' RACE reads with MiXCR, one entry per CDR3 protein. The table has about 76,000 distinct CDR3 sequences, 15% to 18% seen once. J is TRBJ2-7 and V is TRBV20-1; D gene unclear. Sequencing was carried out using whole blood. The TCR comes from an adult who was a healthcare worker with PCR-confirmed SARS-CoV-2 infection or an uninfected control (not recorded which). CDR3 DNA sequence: TGCAGTGCTAGAGAAGCGAACAACGAGCAGTACTTC. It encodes CSAREANNEQYF.